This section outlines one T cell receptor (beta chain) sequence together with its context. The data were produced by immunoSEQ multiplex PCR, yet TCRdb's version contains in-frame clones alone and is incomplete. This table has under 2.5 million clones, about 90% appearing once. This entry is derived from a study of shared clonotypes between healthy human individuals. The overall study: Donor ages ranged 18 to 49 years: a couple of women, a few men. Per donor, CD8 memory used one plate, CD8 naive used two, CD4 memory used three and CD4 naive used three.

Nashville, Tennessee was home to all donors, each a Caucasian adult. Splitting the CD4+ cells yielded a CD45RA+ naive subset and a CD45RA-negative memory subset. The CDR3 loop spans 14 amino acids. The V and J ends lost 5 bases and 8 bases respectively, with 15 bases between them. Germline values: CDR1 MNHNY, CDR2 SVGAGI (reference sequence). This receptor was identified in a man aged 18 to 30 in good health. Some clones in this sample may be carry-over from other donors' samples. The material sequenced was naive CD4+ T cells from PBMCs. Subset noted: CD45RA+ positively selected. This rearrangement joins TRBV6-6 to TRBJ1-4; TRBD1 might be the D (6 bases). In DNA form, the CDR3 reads TGTGCCAGCAGTGTACCAGGGGATCGGGAAAAACTGTTTTTT. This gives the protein CASSVPGDREKLFF.